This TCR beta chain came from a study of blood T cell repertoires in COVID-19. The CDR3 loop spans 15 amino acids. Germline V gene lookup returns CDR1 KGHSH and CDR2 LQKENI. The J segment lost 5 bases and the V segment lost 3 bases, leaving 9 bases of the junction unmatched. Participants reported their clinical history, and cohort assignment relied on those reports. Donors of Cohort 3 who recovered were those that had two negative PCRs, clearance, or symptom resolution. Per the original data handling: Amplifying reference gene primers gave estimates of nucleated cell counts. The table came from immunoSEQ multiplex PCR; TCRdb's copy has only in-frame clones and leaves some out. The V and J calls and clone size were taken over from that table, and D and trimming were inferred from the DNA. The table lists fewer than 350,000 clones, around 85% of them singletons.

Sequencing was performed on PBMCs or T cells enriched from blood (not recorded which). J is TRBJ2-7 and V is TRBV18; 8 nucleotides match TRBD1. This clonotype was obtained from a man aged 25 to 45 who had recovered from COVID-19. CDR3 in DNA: TGTGCCAGCTCACCTGAACAGGGGGGAAGAGACGAGCAGTACTTC. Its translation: CASSPEQGGRDEQYF. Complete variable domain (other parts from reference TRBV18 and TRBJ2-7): NAGVMQNPRHLVRRRGQEARLRCSPMKGHSHVYWYRQLPEEGLKFMVYLQKENIIDESGMPKERFSAEFPKEGPSILRIQQVVRGDSAAYFCASSPEQGGRDEQYFGPGTRLTVT.